The 3 T cell receptor beta chains below all came from one sample that was sequenced in a study of cytomegalovirus exposure and HLA in healthy donors (dated by TCRdb to the late 2010s). Receptor libraries were prepared by the immunoSEQ multiplex PCR assay. For the multiplex PCR, a mixture combining 60 forward primers for TCR Vbeta segments and 13 reverse primers for TCR Jbeta segments was used. TCRdb stores this immuneACCESS table with in-frame sequences only. Part of the clones is absent; in the studies checked, under half of the shortfall reflects unresolved V genes, and no reason is known for the rest. A total of under 200,000 clones appear in this sample, roughly 73% of them only once. Of the sample, under 1.5% is held by the ten largest clones. Sequenced: PBMCs. Receptors were obtained from a woman in her 30s in good health and CMV-seronegative.

V is TRBV6-4 and J is TRBJ2-3; TRBD2 aligns across 13 bases. Trimming cost V 3 bases and J 3 bases; bases outside gene matches: 3. This CDR3 has 16 residues. Germline values: CDR1 MRHNA, CDR2 SNTAGT. This chain's CDR3 is CASSELAGGPTDTQYF. The CDR3 nucleotides are TGTGCCAGCAGTGAACTAGCGGGGGGGCCTACAGATACGCAGTATTTT.

This clone turned up a few times. The CDR3 is CASRPGQGGEQYF. CDR3 coding DNA: TGTGCCAGCAGACCGGGACAGGGGGGTGAGCAGTACTTC. V is TRBV6-6 and J is TRBJ2-5, with 11 positions matching TRBD1. CDR1 is MNHNY, CDR2 SVGAGI, per germline (reference sequence). Germline trimming cut 6 bases from V and 11 bases from J; bases unmatched to any gene: 8. The CDR3 totals 13 residues.

The genes are TRBV2 and TRBJ1-1; no firm D call. The V end lost 7 bases, the J end lost 3 bases, and 15 bases lay between the germline ends. The CDR3 has 14 residues. CDR1 is SNHLY, CDR2 FYNNEI, per germline. CDR3: CASIPRRGDTEAFF. CDR3 sequence (DNA): TGTGCCAGCATTCCCCGTCGGGGAGACACTGAAGCTTTCTTT.